This entry concerns a single T cell receptor (beta chain). This receptor's antigen is unknown. Qualities for individual bases were not recorded, and no much larger clone is one base off. These data originate in a study of blood T cell repertoires in COVID-19 (dated by TCRdb to about 2020). General notes on the study: Collaborator samples came from the United States, Italy and Spain and covered acute and convalescent phases of COVID-19. The material from the prospective study consisted of cDNA or gDNA derived from T cells, B-cell-depleted T cells, or PBMCs. Deeply sampled blood TCRbeta repertoires from subjects exposed to, actively infected with, or recovered from COVID-19 were included in the dataset. The repertoires were released in a freely available public database intended as a resource for research on the immune response to SARS-CoV-2. Samples were obtained from the ongoing ImmuneRACE study (first 160 participants) and from approximately 1,200 subjects provided by 6 global collaborators. Nearly every sample came with metadata listing a de-identified subject ID, COVID-19 status, age in years and sex. Where available, HLA class I and class II types were taken from metadata supplied by the sample provider and were not determined by assay-based typing. Findings and caveats that apply to the study as a whole: How much clinical and demographic metadata was included differed by source and by participant, and the metadata was provided uncurated.

Each collaborating institution followed its own protocols to collect whole blood in K2EDTA tubes. Collaborator samples were shipped for TCRbeta analysis as frozen whole blood, isolated PBMCs, or DNA extracted from either sample type. The cysteine opens and the phenylalanine closes a CDR3 of 14 amino acids. Only CDR3 DNA remains: 42 bases, in frame from the first base. CDR1 is given as GTSNPN and CDR2 as SVGIG, both from the germline V gene (reference sequence). Relative to germline, V is missing 4 bases and J is missing 3 bases, with 7 bases of the junction outside any gene match. TCRbeta CDR3 regions were amplified from genomic DNA by means of the immunoSEQ Assay, a bias-controlled multiplex PCR. On the authors' methods: Within the assay, amplification of reference gene primers was used to estimate how many nucleated cells each sample contained. To quantify the absolute abundance of each unique TCRbeta CDR3 rearrangement, sequence reads were collapsed and filtered. For each sample, productive Simpson clonality was calculated as the square root of Simpson's diversity index over productive rearrangements. What TCRdb holds here is the immuneACCESS table cut down to in-frame rearrangements. Part of the clones is not present; checked against another copy, under half of the missing clones reflect an unresolved V gene, and the others are unexplained. V and J calls and clone size are those listed in that table; D and trimming were worked out from the DNA. The sample contains about 190,000 clones, around 86% of them found a single time. The ten most abundant clones make up around 7% of the sample.

The receptor's source is a man aged 40-50 years with acute or convalescent COVID-19. In this chain, TRBV30 is recombined with TRBJ2-7; TRBD1 matches 9 bases in the middle. Sequencing was performed on peripheral blood. The CDR3 protein: CAWTQDRGGYEQYF. The bases read TGTGCCTGGACCCAAGACAGGGGGGGCTACGAGCAGTACTTC. Beyond the CDR3, the reference TRBV30 and TRBJ2-7 genes provide the residues; the full variable domain reads: SQTIHQWPATLVQPVGSPLSLECTVEGTSNPNLYWYRQAAGRGLQLLFYSVGIGQISSEVPQNLSASRPQDRQFILSSKKLLLSDSGFYLCAWTQDRGGYEQYFGPGTRLTVT.